The 20 T cell receptor beta chains in this list originate from one sample, sequenced in a study of blood T cell repertoires in COVID-19. Only in-frame clones appear in the TCRdb table, and some are missing; sequencing was by immunoSEQ multiplex PCR. The table has 150,000 to 200,000 clones, 80% to 85% seen once. Sequencing input: peripheral blood. The receptors originated from a woman aged 70 to 79 with COVID-19, enrolled during active disease.

The V gene is TRBV5-6, the J gene TRBJ2-2; TRBD1 aligns across 7 bases. This CDR3 contains 15 residues. With V trimmed by 2 bases and J by 5 bases, 6 bases remained unmatched. The germline V gene encodes CDR1 SGHDT and CDR2 YYEEEE. The CDR3 protein is CASSLPHRGTGELFF. Here the CDR3 DNA reads TGTGCCAGCAGCTTACCTCACAGGGGAACCGGGGAGCTGTTTTTT.

The rearrangement uses TRBV2 and TRBJ2-6; TRBD1 matches 7 bases. Germline loops: CDR1 SNHLY, CDR2 FYNNEI. This CDR3 has 16 amino acids. The V gene end was trimmed by 1 base and the J gene end by 3 bases; junction bases not matched to a gene: 3. The CDR3 DNA follows: TGTGCCAGCAGTGAAGGGGGACAGTATGGGGCCAACGTCCTGACTTTC. Its translation: CASSEGGQYGANVLTF.

The V and J genes are TRBV6-5 and TRBJ1-5, with 12 bases aligning to TRBD1. The V gene's germline CDR1 is MNHEY and CDR2 SVGAGI. The CDR3 loop spans 12 amino acids. After removal of 8 bases from V and 11 bases from J, the junction contained 4 bases not matched to a gene. DNA for the CDR3: TGTGCCAGCGGGACAGGGGGCTTGGCCCAGCATTTT. Its translation: CASGTGGLAQHF.

The chain is built from TRBV18 and TRBJ2-1; tentatively, D is TRBD2 (5 bases). V was cut by 5 bases and J by 6 bases, with 11 bases left in between. This CDR3 spans 13 amino acids. Germline loops: CDR1 KGHSH, CDR2 LQKENI. The chain's CDR3 is CASSSLGGNEQFF. CDR3 DNA sequence: TGTGCCAGCTCATCTCTAGGAGGCAATGAGCAGTTCTTC.

V is TRBV19 and J is TRBJ1-5; 7 bases align to TRBD1. Per the germline V gene, CDR1 is LNHDA and CDR2 is SQIVND (reference sequence). The junction had 13 bases not matched to a gene; V was cut back by 9 bases and J by 5 bases. There are 15 residues in the CDR3. CDR3 coding DNA: TGTGCCAGCAAAAACTCAGGGGGAGACGATCAGCCCCAGCATTTT. Residues: CASKNSGGDDQPQHF.

The chain joins TRBV7-3 to TRBJ1-5, with a weak D call TRBD1 (5 bases). V gave up 5 bases and J gave up 3 bases, with 11 bases separating them. The CDR3 consists of 14 residues. Germline CDR1 is SGHTA and CDR2 is FQGTGA. CDR3 loop: CASSPLRVNQPQHF. CDR3 DNA sequence: TGTGCCAGCAGCCCACTCAGGGTCAATCAGCCCCAGCATTTT.

The chain couples TRBV30 to TRBJ2-1; the match to TRBD2 covers 10 bases. Trimming removed 1 base from V and 9 bases from J; junction bases left unmatched: 9. The CDR3 length is 15 residues. From germline, CDR1 is GTSNPN and CDR2 SVGIG (reference sequence). Written as DNA, the CDR3 is TGTGCCTGGAGTGATCGAGCGGGGGGGCGGAGTGAGCAGTTCTTC. Translated, it gives CAWSDRAGGRSEQFF.

The chain couples TRBV3-1 (or the pseudogene TRBV3-2) to TRBJ1-4; a weak D match, TRBD1 (6 bases). Trimming cost V 1 base and J 4 bases, with 10 bases left between them. This CDR3 has 15 amino acids. Germline CDR1 and CDR2: LGHDT and YNNKEL (reference sequence). The CDR3 sequence is CASSQGGHRNEKLFF. The DNA for the CDR3 is TGTGCCAGCAGCCAAGGGGGACACCGTAATGAAAAACTGTTTTTT.

The chain carries TRBV3-1 (or the pseudogene TRBV3-2) and TRBJ2-2; 12 bases match TRBD2. Germline CDR1 reads LGHDT; CDR2 reads YNNKEL (reference sequence). V dropped 6 bases and J dropped 0; count of bases not matched to a gene: 8. This CDR3 is 18 amino acids long. CDR3 bases: TGTGCCAGCAGTCCCTCGACTAGCGGGAGCGCGAACACCGGGGAGCTGTTTTTT. As protein: CASSPSTSGSANTGELFF.

The DNA for the CDR3 is TGTGCCAGCAGTACCTTACCGGGACTCATCAATGAGCAGTTCTTC. This gives the protein CASSTLPGLINEQFF. The rearrangement uses TRBV27 and TRBJ2-1, with a possible D match to TRBD2 (6 bases). Germline V gene data show CDR1 as MNHEY and CDR2 as SMNVEV (reference sequence). This CDR3 comprises 15 residues. The V end was cut by 5 bases, the J end by 6 bases, with 17 bases between.

This rearrangement joins TRBV7-3 to TRBJ2-1, with TRBD2 identical over 11 bases. V was pared by 7 bases and J by 9 bases, with 8 bases of the junction left unmatched. In germline, CDR1 is SGHTA, CDR2 FQGTGA. This CDR3 has 14 residues. Here the CDR3 DNA reads TGTGCCAGCAACCTACTAGCGGGGGTTAGTGAGCAGTTCTTC. Protein sequence: CASNLLAGVSEQFF. Full variable domain (rest looked up from reference TRBV7-3 and TRBJ2-1): GAGVSQTPSNKVTEKGKYVELRCDPISGHTALYWYRQSLGQGPEFLIYFQGTGAADDSGLPNDRFFAVRPEGSVSTLKIQRTERGDSAVYLCASNLLAGVSEQFFGPGTRLTVL.

This clone showed up just a few times. The chain is built from TRBV25-1 and TRBJ2-1; 10 nucleotides match TRBD1. V shed 7 bases and J 9 bases; nucleotides not matched to a gene: 3. The CDR3 spans 12 residues. The germline CDR1 and CDR2 sequences are MGHDK and SYGVNS. The CDR3 DNA is TGTGCCAGCAAGCGGACAGGGGGTGAGCAGTTCTTC. Translated: CASKRTGGEQFF.

V is TRBV9 and J is TRBJ2-3; 12 bases line up with TRBD2. V was clipped by 3 bases and J by 5 bases; unmatched bases: 4. CDR1 and CDR2 (germline): SGDLS, YYNGEE. The CDR3 length is 15 residues. Written as DNA, the CDR3 is TGTGCCAGCAGCGCGTCTAGCGGGGGGGGAGATACGCAGTATTTT. Translation gives CASSASSGGGDTQYF.

This chain connects TRBV28 to TRBJ2-7; a possible D gene is TRBD2 (7 bases). The germline CDR1 and CDR2 sequences are MDHEN and SYDVKM. This CDR3 is 16 amino acids long. V was cut by 5 bases and J by 5 bases, with 22 bases left in between. CDR3 nucleotide sequence: TGTGCCAGCAGTCGTCCTCCCGGGGGGCGGTTCGACGAGCAGTACTTC. Protein: CASSRPPGGRFDEQYF.

The chain combines TRBV21-1 with TRBJ1-4; the D call in the table, TRBD1, was not verified against the DNA. TRBV21-1 is given as a pseudogene. CDR3 length: 15 amino acids. Written as DNA, the CDR3 is TGTGCCAGCAGCAAAGATGGGGGCGAAGATGAAAAACTGTTTTTT. Encoded protein: CASSKDGGEDEKLFF.

The CDR3 here is CASSVHGARFEAFF. The CDR3 DNA is TGTGCCAGTAGTGTCCATGGGGCTCGATTTGAAGCTTTCTTT. J is TRBJ1-1 and V is TRBV19; weak D call: TRBD1 (5 bases). Trimming pared 5 bases from V and 7 bases from J, leaving 17 bases between. CDR1 LNHDA and CDR2 SQIVND come from the germline V gene (reference sequence). This CDR3 is built from 14 residues.

The rearrangement uses TRBV28 and TRBJ2-7; 12 nucleotides line up with TRBD2. CDR3 length: 19 amino acids. V lost 5 bases to trimming and J lost 5 bases; unmatched junction nucleotides: 19. Germline V CDR1 and CDR2: MDHEN, SYDVKM. The CDR3 here is CASSPNTFTLAGGPDEQYF. For the CDR3, the DNA is TGTGCCAGCAGTCCAAATACATTTACCCTAGCGGGAGGGCCGGACGAGCAGTACTTC.

This chain joins TRBV7-8 and TRBJ1-1, with D possibly TRBD1 on 6 matching bases. This CDR3 is 15 amino acids long. The V end lost 3 bases, the J end lost 3 bases, and 14 bases lay between the germline ends. Looked up from germline, CDR1 is SGHVS and CDR2 is FQNEAQ. CDR3: CASSLGGAQDTEAFF. The DNA of the CDR3 is TGTGCCAGCAGCTTGGGGGGGGCACAAGACACTGAAGCTTTCTTT.

The chain has TRBV3-1 (or the pseudogene TRBV3-2) and TRBJ2-1, with a weak D call TRBD2 (5 bases). Looked up from germline, CDR1 is LGHDT and CDR2 is YNNKEL (reference sequence). V was cut by 4 bases and J by 6 bases, with 7 bases left in between. CDR3 length: 12 residues. The CDR3 coding sequence is TGTGCCAGCAGCCCGGCGGGCAATGAGCAGTTCTTC. It encodes CASSPAGNEQFF.

V usage is TRBV28 and J usage is TRBJ1-5; D gene ambiguous. The CDR3 runs 14 residues. V lost 1 base, J lost 7 bases, and 11 bases lay in between. Germline V gives CDR1 MDHEN, CDR2 SYDVKM. The CDR3 DNA is TGTGCCAGCAGTTTATCGGGGAGGGAACAGCCCCAGCATTTT. Protein: CASSLSGREQPQHF.